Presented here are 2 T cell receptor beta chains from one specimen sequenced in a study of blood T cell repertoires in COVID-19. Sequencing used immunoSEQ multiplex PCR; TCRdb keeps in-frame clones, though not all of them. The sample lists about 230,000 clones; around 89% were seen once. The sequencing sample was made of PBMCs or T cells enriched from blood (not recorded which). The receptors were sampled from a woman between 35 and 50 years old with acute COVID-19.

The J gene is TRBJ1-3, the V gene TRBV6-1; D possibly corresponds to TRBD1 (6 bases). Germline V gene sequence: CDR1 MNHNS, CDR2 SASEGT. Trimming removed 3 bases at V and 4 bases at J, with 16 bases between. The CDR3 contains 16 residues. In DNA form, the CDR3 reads TGTGCCAGCAGTGAGACTATCAGGGGATCCGGAAACACCATATATTTT. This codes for CASSETIRGSGNTIYF.

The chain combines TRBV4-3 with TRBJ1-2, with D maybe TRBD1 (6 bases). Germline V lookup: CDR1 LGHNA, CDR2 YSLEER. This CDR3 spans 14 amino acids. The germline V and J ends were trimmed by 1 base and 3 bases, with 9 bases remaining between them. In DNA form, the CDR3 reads TGCGCCAGCAGCCAAGGATACAGGGACTATGGCTACACCTTC. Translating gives CASSQGYRDYGYTF.